This T cell receptor (beta chain) was profiled in a study of T cells after yellow fever vaccination. Study results and caveats: Post-booster repertoires contained most primary-vaccination clones again (roughly 96% CD4, around 88% CD8). The CD4 and CD8 compartments had a small share of their clonotypes in common.

This clonotype was counted ten times or more. As yet, its antigen is unknown. TCRdb used MiXCR to reprocess the 5' RACE reads, holding one entry per CDR3 protein. The sample holds 400,000 to 650,000 distinct CDR3 sequences, 20% to 25% seen once. Trimming left V 4 bases short and J 5 bases short, with 9 bases between. This CDR3 has 13 residues. The V and J genes are TRBV12-3 or TRBV12-4 and TRBJ1-5; D ambiguous. The TCR was taken from a man between 18 and 35 years old who received the YFV17D yellow fever vaccine. Sequenced material: PBMCs, taken about 21 days after the first yellow fever vaccination. For the CDR3, the DNA is TGTGCCAGCAGTTGGGCCCTCCATCAGCCCCAGCATTTT. Translating gives CASSWALHQPQHF.